The entry below describes one TCR beta chain. Libraries were prepared by immunoSEQ multiplex PCR; TCRdb keeps only in-frame clonotypes and omits some of them. The sample includes about 93,000 clones, 94% of them seen just once. These data are taken from a study of OX40 agonist ivuxolimab in advanced cancers. Study-wide context: The drug used for patients, ivuxolimab, was an agonistic anti-OX40 (CD134) antibody.

The CDR3 consists of 14 residues. V shed 0 bases and J shed 6 bases, with 11 bases lying between them. The germline V gene has CDR1 LGHNA and CDR2 YSLEER. Patients had blood sampled at baseline and again on cycle 4 day 1 and cycle 7 day 1. The receptor was isolated from an adult with an advanced solid tumor such as melanoma, head and neck, liver or kidney cancer. The chain links TRBV4-3 to TRBJ1-2; D uncertain. Specimen: CD4+ or CD8+ T cells sorted from blood, collected in a trial of the OX40 agonist ivuxolimab. The CDR3 loop is CASSQDPGGDGYTF. The CDR3 nucleotides read TGCGCCAGCAGCCAAGATCCCGGCGGGGATGGCTACACCTTC.